The entry below describes one TCR beta chain. Antigen specificity is unknown. The entry originates in a study of T cell responses to AZD1222 COVID-19 vaccine. The study, taken as a whole, reports: The donors showed a predominance of white British ancestry and of females, with possible underestimation of clonal diversity. Unmutated variant regions are reportedly targeted by nearly half of spike-specific TCRs.

Measured with immunoSEQ multiplex PCR; TCRdb has only the in-frame clones, and not every one. Of over 100,000 clones in the sample, approximately 91% were seen once. This specimen was peripheral blood, taken 28 days after the second AZD1222 dose. This TCR was sampled from an adult who received the AZD1222 COVID-19 vaccine.

CDR3 region: CASSFVGPYARGYNEQFF. The CDR3 region has the DNA TGCGCCAGCAGCTTCGTCGGTCCGTATGCACGCGGCTACAATGAGCAGTTCTTC. The rearrangement joins TRBV5-1 to TRBJ2-1; D not certain. V lost 2 bases and J 3 bases, leaving 21 bases between the germline ends. CDR1 is SGHRS and CDR2 is YFSETQ in the germline V gene. The CDR3 covers 18 residues.